The following is a T cell receptor beta chain sequence with its context. Trimming pared 3 bases from V and 2 bases from J, leaving 16 bases between. The CDR3 runs 16 residues. CDR1 is SEHNR, CDR2 FQNEAQ, per germline (reference sequence). These data come from a study of T cells in Graves' hyperthyroidism and ophthalmopathy. The source material, RNA transcripts, was used to amplify TCR beta CDR3 regions. TCR CDR3 underwent first-round RT-PCR with the HTBI primer set. TCRdb ran MiXCR on the multiplex PCR reads and lists one entry per CDR3 protein. The repertoire has under 600,000 distinct CDR3 sequences, 16% of them found once; the top ten carry around 3.5%.

This clonotype was sampled from a woman aged 35 to 49 with Graves' ophthalmopathy. This chain uses TRBV7-9 with TRBJ2-5, with D perhaps being TRBD1 or TRBD2 (5 bases each). The specimen was blood. In nucleotides, the CDR3 is TGTGCCAGCAGCTTCGCCGGGGCCGGCAGGCAAGAGACCCAGTACTTC. It is translated as CASSFAGAGRQETQYF.